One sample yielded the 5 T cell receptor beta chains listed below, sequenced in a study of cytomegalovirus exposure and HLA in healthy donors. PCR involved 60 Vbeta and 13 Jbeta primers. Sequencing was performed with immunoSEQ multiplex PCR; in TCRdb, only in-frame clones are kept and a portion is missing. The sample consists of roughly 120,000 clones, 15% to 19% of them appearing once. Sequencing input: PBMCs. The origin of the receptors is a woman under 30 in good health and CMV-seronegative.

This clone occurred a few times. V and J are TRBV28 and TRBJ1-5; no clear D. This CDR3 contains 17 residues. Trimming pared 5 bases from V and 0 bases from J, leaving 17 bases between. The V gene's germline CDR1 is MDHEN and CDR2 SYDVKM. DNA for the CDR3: TGTGCCAGCAGTCCGATTGGAATTCAGCGTAGCAATCAGCCCCAGCATTTT. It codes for CASSPIGIQRSNQPQHF.

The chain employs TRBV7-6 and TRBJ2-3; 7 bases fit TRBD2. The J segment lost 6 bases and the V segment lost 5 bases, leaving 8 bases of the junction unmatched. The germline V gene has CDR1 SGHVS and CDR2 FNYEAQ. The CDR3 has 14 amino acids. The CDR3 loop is CASSLLVGGDTQYF. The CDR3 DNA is TGTGCCAGCAGCCTCCTCGTGGGGGGGGATACGCAGTATTTT. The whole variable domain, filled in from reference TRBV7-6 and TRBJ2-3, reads GAGVSQSPRYKVTKRGQDVALRCDPISGHVSLYWYRQALGQGPEFLTYFNYEAQQDKSGLPNDRFSAERPEGSISTLTIQRTEQRDSAMYRCASSLLVGGDTQYFGPGTRLTVL.

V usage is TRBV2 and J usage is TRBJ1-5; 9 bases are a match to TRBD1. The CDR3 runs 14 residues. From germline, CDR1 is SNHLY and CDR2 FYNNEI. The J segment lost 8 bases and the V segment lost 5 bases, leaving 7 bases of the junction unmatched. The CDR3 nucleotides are TGTGCCAGCAGTCCTACAGGGGGCTTGGAGCCCCAGCATTTT. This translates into CASSPTGGLEPQHF. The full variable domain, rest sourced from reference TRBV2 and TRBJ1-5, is EPEVTQTPSHQVTQMGQEVILRCVPISNHLYFYWYRQILGQKVEFLVSFYNNEISEKSEIFDDQFSVERPDGSNFTLKIRSTKLEDSAMYFCASSPTGGLEPQHFGDGTRLSIL.

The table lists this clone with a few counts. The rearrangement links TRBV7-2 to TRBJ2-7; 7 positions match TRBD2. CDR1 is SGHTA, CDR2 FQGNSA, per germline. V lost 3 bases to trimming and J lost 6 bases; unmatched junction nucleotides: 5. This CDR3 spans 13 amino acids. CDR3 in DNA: TGTGCCAGCAGCTTCCTTGGGGAGGGCGAGCAGTACTTC. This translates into CASSFLGEGEQYF.

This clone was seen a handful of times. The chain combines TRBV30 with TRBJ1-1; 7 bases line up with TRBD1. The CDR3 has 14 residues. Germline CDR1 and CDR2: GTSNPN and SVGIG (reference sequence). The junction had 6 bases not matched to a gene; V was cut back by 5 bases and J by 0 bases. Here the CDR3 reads CAWEQGRLNTEAFF. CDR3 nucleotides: TGTGCCTGGGAACAGGGGAGGTTGAACACTGAAGCTTTCTTT. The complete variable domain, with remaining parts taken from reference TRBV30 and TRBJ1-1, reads SQTIHQWPATLVQPVGSPLSLECTVEGTSNPNLYWYRQAAGRGLQLLFYSVGIGQISSEVPQNLSASRPQDRQFILSSKKLLLSDSGFYLCAWEQGRLNTEAFFGQGTRLTVV.